The clone carrying this T cell receptor (beta chain) was counted only a few times. The antigen remains unidentified. The data derive from a study of T cells in tumors after PD-1 blockade. Notes on the study in general: In squamous cell carcinoma, 50% to 60% of expanded exhausted clones were novel. Clonal replacement appeared only between pre- and post-treatment samples. Peripheral recruitment is suggested, as some novel exhausted tumor clones were in pre-treatment blood.

Data came from immunoSEQ multiplex PCR; TCRdb stores just in-frame clones and leaves some out. Of roughly 12,000 clones detected, around 63% appear once; the ten largest clones hold under 30%. The germline gives CDR1 MNHEY, CDR2 SMNVEV (reference sequence). The CDR3 has 13 amino acids. V lost 5 bases and J lost 2, with 10 bases in between. The chain links TRBV27 to TRBJ2-7, with D possibly TRBD1 on 6 matching bases. This receptor was identified in a human donor with cutaneous squamous cell carcinoma. The sample was tumor tissue, taken before anti-PD-1 treatment. CDR3 DNA: TGTGCCAGCAGTCGAAGACAGGCCTACGAGCAGTACTTC. This gives the protein CASSRRQAYEQYF.